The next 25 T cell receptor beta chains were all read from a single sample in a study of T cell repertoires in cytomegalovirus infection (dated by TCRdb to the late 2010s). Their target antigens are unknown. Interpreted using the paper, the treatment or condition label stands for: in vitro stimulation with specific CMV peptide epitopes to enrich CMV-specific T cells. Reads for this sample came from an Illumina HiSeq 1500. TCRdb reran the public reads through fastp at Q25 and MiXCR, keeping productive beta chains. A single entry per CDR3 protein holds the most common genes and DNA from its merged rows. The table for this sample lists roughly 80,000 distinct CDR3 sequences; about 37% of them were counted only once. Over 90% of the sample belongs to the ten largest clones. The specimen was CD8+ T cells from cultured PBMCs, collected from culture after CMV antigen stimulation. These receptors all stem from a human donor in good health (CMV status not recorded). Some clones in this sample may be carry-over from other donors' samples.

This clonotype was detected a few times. Here the CDR3 reads CASSPRRLSGANVLTF. The CDR3 DNA is TGTGCCAGCAGCCCCAGACGGCTCTCTGGGGCCAACGTCCTGACTTTC. The V gene is TRBV7-8, the J gene TRBJ2-6; no reliable D call. Germline lookup yields CDR1 SGHVS and CDR2 FQNEAQ. V dropped 5 bases and J dropped 0 bases, with 11 bases sitting between them. The CDR3 has 16 residues. The full variable domain, completed using reference TRBV7-8 and TRBJ2-6, is GAGVSQSPRYKVAKRGQDVALRCDPISGHVSLFWYQQALGQGPEFLTYFQNEAQLDKSGLPSDRFFAERPEGSVSTLKIQRTQQEDSAVYLCASSPRRLSGANVLTFGAGSRLTVL.

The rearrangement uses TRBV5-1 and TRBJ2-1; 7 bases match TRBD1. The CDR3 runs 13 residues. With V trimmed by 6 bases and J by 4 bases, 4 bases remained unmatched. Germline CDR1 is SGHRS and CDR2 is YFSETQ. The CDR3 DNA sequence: TGCGCCAGCATTCCGACAGGGTACAATGAGCAGTTCTTC. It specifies CASIPTGYNEQFF.

The CDR3 spells CASSLAGMEGTDTQYF. CDR3 bases: TGCGCCAGCAGCCTGGCAGGGATGGAGGGCACAGATACGCAGTATTTT. The J gene is TRBJ2-3, the V gene TRBV5-1, with D possibly called TRBD1 or TRBD2 (5 bases each). The germline V gene encodes CDR1 SGHRS and CDR2 YFSETQ. This CDR3 has 16 amino acids. The ends were cut back, 4 bases at V and 1 base at J, with 16 bases in the middle. The full variable domain, rest sourced from reference TRBV5-1 and TRBJ2-3, is KAGVTQTPRYLIKTRGQQVTLSCSPISGHRSVSWYQQTPGQGLQFLFEYFSETQRNKGNFPGRFSGRQFSNSRSEMNVSTLELGDSALYLCASSLAGMEGTDTQYFGPGTRLTVL.

CDR3 in DNA: TGTGCCAGCAGTTTATCTCCAGCGAGGACCTACGAGCAGTACTTC. It yields the protein CASSLSPARTYEQYF. The rearrangement joins TRBV27 to TRBJ2-7; no reliable D call. The germline V gene encodes CDR1 MNHEY and CDR2 SMNVEV (reference sequence). V was cut by 0 bases and J by 2 bases, with 11 bases left in between. This CDR3 is 15 amino acids long.

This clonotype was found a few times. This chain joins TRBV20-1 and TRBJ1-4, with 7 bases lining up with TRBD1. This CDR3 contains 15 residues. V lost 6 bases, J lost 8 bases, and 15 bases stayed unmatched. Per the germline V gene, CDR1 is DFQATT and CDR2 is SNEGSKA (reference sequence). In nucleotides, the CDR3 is TGCAGTGCCGCGACCCGCTACAGGGGAGGAGAAAAACTGTTTTTT. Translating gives CSAATRYRGGEKLFF.

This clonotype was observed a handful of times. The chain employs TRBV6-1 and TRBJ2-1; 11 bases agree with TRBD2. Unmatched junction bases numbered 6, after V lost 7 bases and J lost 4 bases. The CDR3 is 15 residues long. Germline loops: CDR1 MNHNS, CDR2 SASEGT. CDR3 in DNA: TGTGCCAGCACCGACTCTAGCGGGGGGTACAATGAGCAGTTCTTC. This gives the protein CASTDSSGGYNEQFF.

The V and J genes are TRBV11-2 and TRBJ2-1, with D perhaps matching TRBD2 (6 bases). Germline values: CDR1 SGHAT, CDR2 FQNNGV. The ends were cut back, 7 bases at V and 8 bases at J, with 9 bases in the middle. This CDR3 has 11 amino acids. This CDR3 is CASNPGDEQFF. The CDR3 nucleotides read TGTGCCAGCAACCCGGGAGATGAGCAGTTCTTC.

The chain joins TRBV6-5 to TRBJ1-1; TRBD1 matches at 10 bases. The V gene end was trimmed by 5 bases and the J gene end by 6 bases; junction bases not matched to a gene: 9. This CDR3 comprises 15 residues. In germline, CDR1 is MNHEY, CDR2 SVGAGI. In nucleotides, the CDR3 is TGTGCCAGCAGTAAAGCGGACAGGGGGACAGCTGAAGCTTTCTTT. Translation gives CASSKADRGTAEAFF.

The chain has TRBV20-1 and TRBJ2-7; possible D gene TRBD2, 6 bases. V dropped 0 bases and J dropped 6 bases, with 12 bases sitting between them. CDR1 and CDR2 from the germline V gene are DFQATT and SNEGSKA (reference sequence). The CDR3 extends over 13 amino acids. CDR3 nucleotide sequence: TGCAGTGCTAGAGATGACTCCGGGGGCGAGCAGTACTTC. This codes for CSARDDSGGEQYF.

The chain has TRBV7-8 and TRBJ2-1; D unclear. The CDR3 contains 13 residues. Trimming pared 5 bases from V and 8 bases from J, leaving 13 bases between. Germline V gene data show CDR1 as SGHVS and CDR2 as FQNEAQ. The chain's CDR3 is CASSRGSGYEQFF. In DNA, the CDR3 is TGTGCCAGCAGCCGAGGAAGTGGGTATGAGCAGTTCTTC.

The CDR3 DNA is TGTGCCAGCAGCCTGCGACTAGCGGGGCAACAAGAGACCCAGTACTTC. It yields the protein CASSLRLAGQQETQYF. The chain joins TRBV7-6 to TRBJ2-5; 11 bases match TRBD2. CDR1 and CDR2 from the germline V gene are SGHVS and FNYEAQ. The CDR3 runs to 16 residues. The V gene end was trimmed by 5 bases and the J gene end by 2 bases; junction bases not matched to a gene: 7.

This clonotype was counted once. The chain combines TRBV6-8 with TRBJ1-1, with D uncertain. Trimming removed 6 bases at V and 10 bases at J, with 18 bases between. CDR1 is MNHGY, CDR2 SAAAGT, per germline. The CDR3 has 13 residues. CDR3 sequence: CASSPMIGLGAFF. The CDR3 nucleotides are TGTGCCAGCAGCCCGATGATAGGGTTGGGAGCTTTCTTT.

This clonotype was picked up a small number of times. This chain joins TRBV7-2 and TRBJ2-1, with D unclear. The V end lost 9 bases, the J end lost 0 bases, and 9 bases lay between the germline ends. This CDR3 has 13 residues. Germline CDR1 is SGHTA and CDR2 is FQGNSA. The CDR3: CASSTDSYNEQFF. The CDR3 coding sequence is TGTGCCAGTTCCACCGACTCCTACAATGAGCAGTTCTTC.

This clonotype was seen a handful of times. CDR3 in DNA: TGTGCCAGTAGTATTGACCTGAACACTGAAGCTTTCTTT. This codes for CASSIDLNTEAFF. V and J are TRBV19 and TRBJ1-1, with D unresolved. The V and J ends lost 3 bases and 0 bases respectively, with 5 bases between them. The CDR3 is 13 amino acids. Germline CDR1 reads LNHDA; CDR2 reads SQIVND (reference sequence).

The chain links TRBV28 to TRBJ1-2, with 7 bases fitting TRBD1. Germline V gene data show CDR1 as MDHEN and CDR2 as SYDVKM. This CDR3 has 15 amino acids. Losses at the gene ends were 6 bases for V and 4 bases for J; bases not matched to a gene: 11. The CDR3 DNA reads TGTGCCAGCAGCCTCGGGCAGGGGGTAGCCTATGGCTACACCTTC. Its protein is CASSLGQGVAYGYTF.

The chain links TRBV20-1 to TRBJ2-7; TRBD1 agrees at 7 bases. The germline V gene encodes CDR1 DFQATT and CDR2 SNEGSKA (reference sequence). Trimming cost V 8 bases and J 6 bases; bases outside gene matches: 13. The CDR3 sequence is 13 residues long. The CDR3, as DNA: TGCAGTACCATACGACAGGGTCCTGTCGAGCAGTACTTC. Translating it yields CSTIRQGPVEQYF.

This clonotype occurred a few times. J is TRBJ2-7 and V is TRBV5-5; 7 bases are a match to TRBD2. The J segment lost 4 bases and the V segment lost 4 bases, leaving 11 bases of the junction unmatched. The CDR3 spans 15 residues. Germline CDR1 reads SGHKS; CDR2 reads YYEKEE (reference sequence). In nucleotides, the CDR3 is TGTGCCAGCAGCCTCGCGCTCCTGGGAGGGTACGAGCAGTACTTC. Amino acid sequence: CASSLALLGGYEQYF.

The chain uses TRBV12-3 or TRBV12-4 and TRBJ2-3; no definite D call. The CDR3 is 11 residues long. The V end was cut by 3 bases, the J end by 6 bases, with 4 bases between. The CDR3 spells CASSFSDTQYF. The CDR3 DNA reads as TGTGCCAGCAGTTTTTCCGATACGCAGTATTTT.

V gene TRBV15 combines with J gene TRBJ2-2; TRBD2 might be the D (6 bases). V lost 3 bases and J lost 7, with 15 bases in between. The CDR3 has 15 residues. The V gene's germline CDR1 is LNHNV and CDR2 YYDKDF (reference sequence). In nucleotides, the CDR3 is TGTGCCACCAGCAGGGGAGGTTCCGTACACGGGGAGCTGTTTTTT. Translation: CATSRGGSVHGELFF.

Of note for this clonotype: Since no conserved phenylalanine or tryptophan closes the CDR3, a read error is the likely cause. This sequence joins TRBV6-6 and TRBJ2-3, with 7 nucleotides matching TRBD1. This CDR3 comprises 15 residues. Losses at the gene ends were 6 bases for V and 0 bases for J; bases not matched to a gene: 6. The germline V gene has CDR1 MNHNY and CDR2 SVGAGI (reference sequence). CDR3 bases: TGTGCCAGCAGATACCGGGACAGCAGCACAGATACGCAGTATTCT. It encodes CASRYRDSSTDTQYS.

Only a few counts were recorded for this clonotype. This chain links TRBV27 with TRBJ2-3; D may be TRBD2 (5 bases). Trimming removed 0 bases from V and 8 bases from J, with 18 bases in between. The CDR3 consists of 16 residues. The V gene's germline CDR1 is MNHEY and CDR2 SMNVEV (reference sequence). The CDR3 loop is CASSLSRGMPSRTQYF. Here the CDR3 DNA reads TGTGCCAGCAGTTTATCTCGGGGTATGCCCTCGCGTACGCAGTATTTT.

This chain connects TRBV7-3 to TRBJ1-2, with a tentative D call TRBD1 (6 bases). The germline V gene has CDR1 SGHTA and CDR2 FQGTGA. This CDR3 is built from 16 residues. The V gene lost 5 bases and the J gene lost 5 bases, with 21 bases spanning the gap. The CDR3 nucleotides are TGTGCCAGCAGCGGAGTCACAGGGCCAGCAGGTTATGGCTACACCTTC. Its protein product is CASSGVTGPAGYGYTF. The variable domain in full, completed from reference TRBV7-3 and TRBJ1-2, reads GAGVSQTPSNKVTEKGKYVELRCDPISGHTALYWYRQSLGQGPEFLIYFQGTGAADDSGLPNDRFFAVRPEGSVSTLKIQRTERGDSAVYLCASSGVTGPAGYGYTFGSGTRLTVV.

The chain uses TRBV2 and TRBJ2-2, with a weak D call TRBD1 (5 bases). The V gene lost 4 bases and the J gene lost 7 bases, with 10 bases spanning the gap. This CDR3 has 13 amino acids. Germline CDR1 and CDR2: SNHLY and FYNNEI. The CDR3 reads CASSGATDGELFF. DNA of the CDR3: TGTGCCAGCAGTGGGGCGACAGACGGGGAGCTGTTTTTT.

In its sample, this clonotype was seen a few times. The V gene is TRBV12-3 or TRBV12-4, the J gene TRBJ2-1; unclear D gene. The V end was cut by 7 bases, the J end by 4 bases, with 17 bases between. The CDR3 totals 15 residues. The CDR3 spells CASTIPPPVYNEQFF. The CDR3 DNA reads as TGTGCCAGCACCATCCCCCCCCCTGTGTACAATGAGCAGTTCTTC.

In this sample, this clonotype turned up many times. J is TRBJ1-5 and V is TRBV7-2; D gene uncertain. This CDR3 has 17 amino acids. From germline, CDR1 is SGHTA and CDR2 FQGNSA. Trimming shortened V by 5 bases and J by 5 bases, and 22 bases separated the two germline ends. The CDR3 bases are TGTGCCAGCAGCCGCGACCCAACCGGGTGGGAGTATCAGCCCCAGCATTTT. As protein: CASSRDPTGWEYQPQHF.